The 7 T cell receptor beta chains below come from one sample, sequenced in a study of blood T cell repertoires in COVID-19. The protocol was immunoSEQ multiplex PCR, while the TCRdb copy is restricted to in-frame clones and leaves out a portion. The sample lists nearly 30,000 clones, approximately 90% occurring once. The sequenced sample was peripheral blood. The receptors come from a human donor in a cohort sampled during active COVID-19.

V usage is TRBV5-6 and J usage is TRBJ2-1, with 10 bases aligning to TRBD1. With 6 bases clipped from V and 6 bases from J, the junction kept 9 bases outside the gene matches. Germline CDR1 is SGHDT and CDR2 is YYEEEE. The CDR3 has 15 amino acids. The CDR3 DNA follows: TGTGCCAGCACCCTTACAGGGACAGGGGCCAATGAGCAGTTCTTC. Its protein product is CASTLTGTGANEQFF.

The rearrangement joins TRBV6-5 to TRBJ2-5; weak D call: TRBD2 (6 bases). The assigned J gene may be wrong: the sequence end matches TRBJ2-7 better. Germline CDR1 is MNHEY and CDR2 is SVGAGI. CDR3 length: 14 amino acids. As DNA, the CDR3 is TGTGCCAGCAGTTACTCGAGGGAGGCCTACGAGCAGTACTTC. Translating it yields CASSYSREAYEQYF.

The chain is built from TRBV6-2 or TRBV6-3 and TRBJ2-1; unclear D gene. CDR3 length: 14 amino acids. CDR1 and CDR2 from the germline V gene are MNHEY and SVGEGT. V gave up 3 bases and J gave up 1 base, with 7 bases separating them. The CDR3 region is CASSYSMSYNEQFF. CDR3 in DNA: TGTGCCAGCAGTTATTCCATGTCCTACAATGAGCAGTTCTTC.

This chain connects TRBV9 to TRBJ2-3, with TRBD2 matching over 8 bases. Trimming took 4 bases from V and 1 from J; bases not matched to a gene: 5. The length of the CDR3 is 15 residues. Germline V gene data show CDR1 as SGDLS and CDR2 as YYNGEE. The CDR3 nucleotides are TGTGCCAGCAGCATATACGGGGGGGGCACAGATACGCAGTATTTT. Translated, it gives CASSIYGGGTDTQYF.

The J gene is TRBJ2-5, the V gene TRBV4-2; 14 nucleotides line up with TRBD2. With 1 base clipped from V and 4 bases from J, the junction kept 2 bases outside the gene matches. The CDR3 has 16 residues. The germline V gene has CDR1 LGHNA and CDR2 YNFKEQ. CDR3 DNA: TGTGCCAGCAGCCAAGTTGGACTAGCGGGGGGAGAGACCCAGTACTTC. This gives the protein CASSQVGLAGGETQYF.

The genes are TRBV27 and TRBJ1-2; D is perhaps TRBD1 (5 bases). Trimming took 6 bases from V and 6 from J, leaving 14 bases between them. The CDR3 is 13 amino acids. Germline values: CDR1 MNHEY, CDR2 SMNVEV (reference sequence). The CDR3 DNA reads as TGTGCCAGCAGAGGGGCAAAGCCCAATGGCTACACCTTC. Protein product: CASRGAKPNGYTF.

The rearrangement joins TRBV6-5 to TRBJ1-2; TRBD1 matches at 7 bases. V was clipped by 4 bases and J by 4 bases; unmatched bases: 9. The CDR3 is 15 amino acids. The germline CDR1 and CDR2 sequences are MNHEY and SVGAGI. CDR3: CASSFRSTGAYGYTF. The CDR3, as DNA: TGTGCCAGCAGTTTCAGGTCCACAGGGGCCTATGGCTACACCTTC.